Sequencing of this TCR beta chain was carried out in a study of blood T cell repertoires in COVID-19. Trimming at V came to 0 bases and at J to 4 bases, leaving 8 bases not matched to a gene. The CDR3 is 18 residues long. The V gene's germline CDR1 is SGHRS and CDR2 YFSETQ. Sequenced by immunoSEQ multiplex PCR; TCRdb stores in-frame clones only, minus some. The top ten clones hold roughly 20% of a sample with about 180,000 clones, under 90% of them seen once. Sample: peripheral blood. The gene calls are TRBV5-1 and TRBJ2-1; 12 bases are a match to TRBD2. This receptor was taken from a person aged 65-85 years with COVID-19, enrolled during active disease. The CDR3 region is CASSLGLQTSGRYNEQFF. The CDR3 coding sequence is TGCGCCAGCAGCTTGGGGTTGCAGACTAGCGGGAGATACAATGAGCAGTTCTTC.